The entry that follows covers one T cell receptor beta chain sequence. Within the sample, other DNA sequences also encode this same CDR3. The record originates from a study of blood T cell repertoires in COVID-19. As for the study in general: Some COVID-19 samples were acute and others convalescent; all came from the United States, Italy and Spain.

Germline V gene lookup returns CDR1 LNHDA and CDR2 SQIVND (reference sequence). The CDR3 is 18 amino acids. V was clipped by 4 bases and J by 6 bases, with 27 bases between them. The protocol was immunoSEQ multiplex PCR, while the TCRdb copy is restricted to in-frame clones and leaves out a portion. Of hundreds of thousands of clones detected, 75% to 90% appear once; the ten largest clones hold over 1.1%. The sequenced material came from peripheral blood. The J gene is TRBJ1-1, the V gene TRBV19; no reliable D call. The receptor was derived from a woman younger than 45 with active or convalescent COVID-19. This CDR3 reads CASSRRTGARGRVSEAFF. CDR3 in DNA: TGTGCCAGTAGTAGGAGGACGGGTGCCCGCGGTCGAGTCTCTGAAGCTTTCTTT.